The TCR beta chain under discussion was sequenced for a study of blood T cells in healthy people across ages. General study results and limits: The long-lived group displayed more naive CD4+ cells, plus higher diversity, than the aged donors did.

In its sample, this clonotype was seen a few times. The antigen is unknown. A J-beta primer mix and a sample-barcoded 5' primer were used in a second PCR of roughly 7 to 12 cycles. A template-switch adaptor containing 12 random nucleotides labeled each cDNA molecule. TCRdb analysed the 5' RACE reads with MiXCR anew, one entry per CDR3 protein. The data show some 690,000 distinct CDR3 sequences, around a fifth seen once. The V end lost 0 bases, the J end lost 13 bases, and 14 bases lay between the germline ends. Germline lookup yields CDR1 LGHDT and CDR2 YNNKEL (reference sequence). This CDR3 comprises 13 residues.

The V gene is TRBV3-1, the J gene TRBJ2-3; D is unclear. The source is a man in his 70s in good health. The specimen sequenced was blood. This chain's CDR3 is CASSQDRVASEYF. The CDR3 nucleotides are TGTGCCAGCAGCCAAGATCGGGTTGCCTCGGAGTATTTT.